Each of the 3 T cell receptor beta chains below was sequenced from the same sample in a study of B cell selection in AIRE deficiency. Sequenced by immunoSEQ multiplex PCR; TCRdb stores in-frame clones only, minus some. Of some 25,000 clones in the sample, nearly 97% are singletons; the top ten hold around 0.23%. Conventional CD4 T cells were sorted as CD4+CD127+ cells. Sequences were obtained from CD4+CD127+ conventional T cells sorted from PBMCs. The source of these receptors is a human donor in good health.

A single count supports this clone. The chain links TRBV27 to TRBJ1-2; 7 bases are shared with TRBD1. With 0 bases clipped from V and 0 bases from J, the junction kept 16 bases outside the gene matches. The germline gives CDR1 MNHEY, CDR2 SMNVEV (reference sequence). The CDR3 runs to 20 residues. CDR3 sequence reads: CASSLSWRLVRGPSNYGYTF. The CDR3 region has the DNA TGTGCCAGCAGTTTATCGTGGAGGTTGGTTAGGGGGCCGTCTAACTATGGCTACACCTTC.

The rearrangement joins TRBV7-9 to TRBJ2-1; TRBD2 matches at 10 bases. Germline lookup yields CDR1 SEHNR and CDR2 FQNEAQ (reference sequence). The CDR3 consists of 15 residues. V dropped 2 bases and J dropped 7; count of bases not matched to a gene: 5. The chain's CDR3 is CASSLSSGSENEQFF. Here the CDR3 DNA reads TGTGCCAGCAGCTTATCTAGCGGGAGTGAAAATGAGCAGTTCTTC. The variable domain in full, with the rest retrieved from reference TRBV7-9 and TRBJ2-1, is DTGVSQNPRHKITKRGQNVTFRCDPISEHNRLYWYRQTLGQGPEFLTYFQNEAQLEKSRLLSDRFSAERPKGSFSTLEIQRTEQGDSAMYLCASSLSSGSENEQFFGPGTRLTVL.

The CDR3 sequence: CASSLVGVAGGPQETQYF. For the CDR3, the DNA is TGTGCCAGCAGCTTAGTTGGTGTAGCGGGGGGGCCCCAAGAGACCCAGTACTTC. The rearrangement uses TRBV7-2 and TRBJ2-5; 11 bases agree with TRBD2. Unmatched junction bases numbered 8, after V lost 1 base and J lost 1 base. This CDR3 is 18 amino acids long. The germline V gene encodes CDR1 SGHTA and CDR2 FQGNSA.